Each of the 30 T cell receptor beta chains below was sequenced from the same sample in a study of blood T cell repertoires in COVID-19. Profiling relied on immunoSEQ multiplex PCR, and the TCRdb table lists in-frame clones only, not all of them. The data hold about 85,000 clones, with approximately 89% observed a single time. The specimen sequenced was peripheral blood. Receptors were obtained from a man aged 50 to 60 with acute or convalescent COVID-19.

CDR3: CASTTGLNTDTQYF. The CDR3 region has the DNA TGTGCCAGCACGACGGGACTTAACACAGATACGCAGTATTTT. The gene calls are TRBV2 and TRBJ2-3; D may be TRBD2 (6 bases). Per the germline V gene, CDR1 is SNHLY and CDR2 is FYNNEI. The CDR3 has 14 residues. The ends were cut back, 7 bases at V and 2 bases at J, with 13 bases in the middle.

The rearrangement uses TRBV15 and TRBJ1-2, with a possible D match to TRBD1 (5 bases). Germline V CDR1 and CDR2: LNHNV, YYDKDF (reference sequence). The CDR3 extends over 15 amino acids. Trimming removed 0 bases at V and 8 bases at J, with 16 bases between. The CDR3, as DNA: TGTGCCACCAGCAGAGATCGGGGGGGAAGGAAGGGCTACACCTTC. This gives the protein CATSRDRGGRKGYTF. The full variable domain, with the rest looked up from reference TRBV15 and TRBJ1-2, is DAMVIQNPRYQVTQFGKPVTLSCSQTLNHNVMYWYQQKSSQAPKLLFHYYDKDFNNEADTPDNFQSRRPNTSFCFLDIRSPGLGDTAMYLCATSRDRGGRKGYTFGSGTRLTVV.

The rearrangement links TRBV29-1 to TRBJ2-7; the match to TRBD2 covers 7 bases. The germline V gene encodes CDR1 SQVTM and CDR2 ANQGSEA. This CDR3 is built from 13 residues. V was pared by 6 bases and J by 5 bases, with 10 bases of the junction left unmatched. The CDR3 region is CSVGGNGAHEQYF. The CDR3 nucleotides are TGCAGCGTGGGGGGGAATGGGGCCCACGAGCAGTACTTC.

The chain has TRBV4-3 and TRBJ1-1; the D gene is possibly TRBD1 (5 bases). CDR3 length: 15 amino acids. V lost 1 base, J lost 8 bases, and 17 bases lay in between. Per germline, CDR1 LGHNA and CDR2 YSLEER. The CDR3 reads CASSQASFGGSEAFF. CDR3 DNA: TGCGCCAGCAGCCAAGCCTCTTTCGGGGGTTCCGAAGCTTTCTTT.

This chain uses TRBV2 with TRBJ2-5; 13 positions match TRBD2. Per germline, CDR1 SNHLY and CDR2 FYNNEI. V lost 3 bases and J lost 1; bases outside the gene matches: 5. This CDR3 is 17 amino acids long. Here the CDR3 reads CASSDLGLAGVQETQYF. CDR3 in DNA: TGTGCCAGCAGTGACCTTGGACTAGCGGGAGTCCAAGAGACCCAGTACTTC.

The genes are TRBV30 and TRBJ2-6; D gene unclear. CDR1 GTSNPN and CDR2 SVGIG come from the germline V gene (reference sequence). The CDR3 covers 13 residues. V lost 5 bases to trimming and J lost 2 bases, with 7 bases between them. CDR3 sequence reads: CAWRLAGANVLTF. The CDR3 bases are TGTGCCTGGCGGTTAGCTGGGGCCAACGTCCTGACTTTC.

The chain carries TRBV5-6 and TRBJ2-7; no clear D. CDR3 size: 13 residues. With 2 bases removed from V and 1 base from J, the gap between germline ends came to 7 bases. Germline V gene data show CDR1 as SGHDT and CDR2 as YYEEEE. The CDR3 sequence: CASSLYSSYEQYV. The CDR3 region has the DNA TGTGCCAGCAGCTTATACAGTTCCTACGAGCAGTACGTC.

The V call is TRBV7-9, the J call TRBJ2-7; possible D gene TRBD1, 6 bases. Germline-derived CDR1 and CDR2 are SEHNR and FQNEAQ (reference sequence). Trimming pared 1 base from V and 3 bases from J, leaving 16 bases between. The CDR3 runs 16 residues. The CDR3, as DNA: TGTGCCAGCAGCTTAGATGCAGGGGATCTAAGCTACGAGCAGTACGTC. This gives the protein CASSLDAGDLSYEQYV.

The rearrangement uses TRBV5-1 and TRBJ2-1; D possibly corresponds to TRBD2 (6 bases). This CDR3 is built from 17 residues. Trimming took off 1 base at V and 0 bases at J, with 14 bases between the two ends. Germline V gene lookup returns CDR1 SGHRS and CDR2 YFSETQ. In DNA form, the CDR3 reads TGCGCCAGCAGCTTGATCGGCGGACTAAACTCCTACAATGAGCAGTTCTTC. This encodes CASSLIGGLNSYNEQFF.

The chain joins TRBV2 to TRBJ1-6, with 9 bases identical to TRBD1. The germline V gene has CDR1 SNHLY and CDR2 FYNNEI. This CDR3 comprises 14 residues. Unmatched junction bases numbered 7, after V lost 6 bases and J lost 10 bases. CDR3 sequence (DNA): TGTGCCAGCAGGGGGAGGGACAGGGAATCACCCCTCCACTTT. This codes for CASRGRDRESPLHF.

The V and J genes are TRBV7-3 and TRBJ1-2; 8 bases agree with TRBD1. V trimming: 10 bases; J trimming: 0 bases; junction bases outside the gene matches: 4. Germline V gives CDR1 SGHTA, CDR2 FQGTGA. This CDR3 comprises 13 residues. CDR3 sequence reads: CAIGQGANYGYTF. The CDR3 DNA sequence: TGTGCCATAGGACAGGGAGCTAACTATGGCTACACCTTC.

The chain combines TRBV28 with TRBJ1-1; D perhaps matches TRBD1 (6 bases). Germline CDR1 reads MDHEN; CDR2 reads SYDVKM. The CDR3 has 16 amino acids. V lost 3 bases and J lost 3, with 17 bases in between. The CDR3 region is CASSLPQQGPHTEAFF. CDR3 in DNA: TGTGCCAGCAGTTTGCCTCAACAGGGACCACACACTGAAGCTTTCTTT.

This clone has only a few counts. The rearrangement links TRBV5-6 to TRBJ1-2, with D tentatively TRBD1 (6 bases). Trimming shortened V by 0 bases and J by 6 bases, and 15 bases separated the two germline ends. This CDR3 has 15 amino acids. The germline CDR1 and CDR2 sequences are SGHDT and YYEEEE. The CDR3, as DNA: TGTGCCAGCAGCTTGGATGTTGGGGGCGGTGATGGCTACACCTTC. Translation gives CASSLDVGGGDGYTF.

The J gene is TRBJ1-1, the V gene TRBV5-1, with a weak D call TRBD1 (6 bases). This CDR3 contains 15 residues. V lost 4 bases and J 1 base, leaving 14 bases between the germline ends. The germline V gene encodes CDR1 SGHRS and CDR2 YFSETQ. CDR3 protein: CASSQFAGANTEAFF. The CDR3 coding sequence is TGCGCCAGCAGCCAGTTTGCGGGGGCGAACACTGAAGCTTTCTTT.

The chain combines TRBV5-1 with TRBJ2-5, with TRBD2 identical over 14 bases. The J segment lost 3 bases and the V segment lost 4 bases, leaving 5 bases of the junction unmatched. The germline V gene has CDR1 SGHRS and CDR2 YFSETQ. This CDR3 contains 16 residues. The CDR3 spells CASSLRLAGGEETQYF. The CDR3 region has the DNA TGCGCCAGCAGCCTTAGACTAGCGGGAGGGGAAGAGACCCAGTACTTC.

The J gene is TRBJ2-7, the V gene TRBV6-5; 8 bases are shared with TRBD1. This CDR3 contains 15 residues. CDR1 is MNHEY and CDR2 is SVGAGI in the germline V gene. The trim removed 4 bases at V and 5 bases at J, leaving 10 bases unmatched. This chain's CDR3 is CASSSTGTGMNEQYV. CDR3 DNA sequence: TGTGCCAGCAGTTCCACCGGGACAGGTATGAACGAGCAGTACGTC.

The J gene is TRBJ2-3, the V gene TRBV11-3; D call uncertain. Germline loops: CDR1 SGHNT, CDR2 YENEEA. CDR3 length equals 13 residues. Trimming stripped 4 bases from V and 4 bases from J, with 9 bases between. The CDR3: CASSYSHSDTQYF. CDR3 nucleotide sequence: TGTGCCAGCAGCTACTCCCACTCAGATACGCAGTATTTT. Supplemented by reference TRBV11-3 and TRBJ2-3, the full variable domain reads EAGVVQSPRYKIIEKKQPVAFWCNPISGHNTLYWYLQNLGQGPELLIRYENEEAVDDSQLPKDRFSAERLKGVDSTLKIQPAELGDSAVYLCASSYSHSDTQYFGPGTRLTVL.

This clone was recorded once. The chain employs TRBV4-2 and TRBJ1-3; TRBD1 matches 8 bases. The CDR3 covers 14 residues. Germline V gene data show CDR1 as LGHNA and CDR2 as YNFKEQ. The V and J ends lost 1 base and 4 bases, in that order; junction bases with no gene match: 0. In nucleotides, the CDR3 is TGTGCCAGCAGCCAAGGGACAGGGGGAAACACCATATATTTT. Translation gives CASSQGTGGNTIYF.

This chain joins TRBV6-5 and TRBJ1-1; 9 nucleotides line up with TRBD1. V lost 11 bases and J lost 1; bases outside the gene matches: 5. CDR1 and CDR2 (germline): MNHEY, SVGAGI. CDR3 length: 13 residues. The CDR3: CAVYRGQNTEAFF. The CDR3 DNA reads TGTGCCGTGTACAGGGGGCAGAACACTGAAGCTTTCTTT.

The V call is TRBV4-2, the J call TRBJ2-3; no firm D call. From germline, CDR1 is LGHNA and CDR2 YNFKEQ. CDR3 size: 12 residues. V lost 2 bases and J lost 6, with 6 bases in between. The CDR3, as DNA: TGTGCCAGCAGCCAAACCGGTGATACGCAGTATTTT. This sequence encodes CASSQTGDTQYF.

The rearrangement joins TRBV6-6 to TRBJ2-1; maybe TRBD1 (5 bases). V was pared by 3 bases and J by 10 bases, with 13 bases between. This CDR3 is 13 amino acids long. Germline CDR1 reads MNHNY; CDR2 reads SVGAGI (reference sequence). CDR3 sequence (DNA): TGTGCCAGCAGTTATGGGGCCACAAGCGAGCAGTTCTTC. This encodes CASSYGATSEQFF.

The CDR3 DNA reads as TGTGCCAGCAGCTATAGTGCAGGTGGGCGGGAGGGCCTGAATGAGCAGTTCTTC. This codes for CASSYSAGGREGLNEQFF. This chain links TRBV7-9 with TRBJ2-1; 9 positions match TRBD2. This CDR3 is 18 amino acids long. The V and J ends lost 4 bases and 7 bases, in that order; junction bases with no gene match: 17. CDR1 is SEHNR, CDR2 FQNEAQ, per germline (reference sequence).

The chain's CDR3 is CASSLTAGVLNEQFF. In nucleotides, the CDR3 is TGTGCCAGCAGTTTGACGGCAGGGGTTCTGAATGAGCAGTTCTTC. This chain connects TRBV27 to TRBJ2-1, with D tentatively TRBD1 (6 bases). Germline CDR1 is MNHEY and CDR2 is SMNVEV (reference sequence). V gave up 3 bases and J gave up 7 bases, with 16 bases separating them. This CDR3 is built from 15 residues.

The rearrangement uses TRBV7-2 and TRBJ2-7; D unclear. V lost 0 bases and J lost 2, with 8 bases in between. This CDR3 has 14 amino acids. The V gene's germline CDR1 is SGHTA and CDR2 FQGNSA. The CDR3 loop is CASSLAGSTYEQYV. Here the CDR3 DNA reads TGTGCCAGCAGCTTAGCGGGCAGCACCTACGAGCAGTACGTC.

V usage is TRBV21-1 and J usage is TRBJ2-1; TRBD1 is taken as the D call from the table, unchecked against the DNA. TRBV21-1 is assigned pseudogene status. This CDR3 has 19 amino acids. The CDR3 DNA follows: TGTGCCAGCAGCAAACGGAAGCAGGGGGCTCACCCAAATTACAATGAGCAGTTCTTC. It encodes CASSKRKQGAHPNYNEQFF.

The chain has TRBV5-6 and TRBJ2-1; possible D gene TRBD1, 6 bases. The V end lost 0 bases, the J end lost 5 bases, and 12 bases lay between the germline ends. Germline V gives CDR1 SGHDT, CDR2 YYEEEE. CDR3 size: 15 residues. The DNA for the CDR3 is TGTGCCAGCAGCTTGGGGTGGGGGCGCAACAATGAGCAGTTCTTC. Protein sequence: CASSLGWGRNNEQFF.

The chain recombines TRBV2 with TRBJ1-3; D perhaps matches TRBD1 (6 bases). The CDR3 is 15 amino acids. The germline CDR1 and CDR2 sequences are SNHLY and FYNNEI. V lost 10 bases, J lost 2 bases, and 18 bases lay in between. CDR3 sequence: CATYFGQRTGNTIYF. CDR3 DNA: TGTGCCACCTATTTCGGACAGCGAACTGGAAACACCATATATTTT.

The CDR3 DNA is TGTGCCAGCAGTCGACAGGGGAACACTGAAGCTTTCTTT. This translates into CASSRQGNTEAFF. The chain couples TRBV2 to TRBJ1-1; 7 bases are shared with TRBD1. Germline V gene lookup returns CDR1 SNHLY and CDR2 FYNNEI. This CDR3 contains 13 residues. Trimming cost V 5 bases and J 1 base; bases outside gene matches: 1.

This clone was seen once. This chain uses TRBV18 with TRBJ1-1; tentatively, D is TRBD1 (5 bases). CDR3 length: 14 amino acids. The V end lost 2 bases, the J end lost 5 bases, and 12 bases lay between the germline ends. CDR1 is KGHSH and CDR2 is LQKENI in the germline V gene. CDR3 in amino acids: CASSPGGDGTEAFF. The CDR3 nucleotides read TGTGCCAGCTCACCAGGAGGGGATGGGACTGAAGCTTTCTTT.

The gene calls are TRBV3-1 (or the pseudogene TRBV3-2) and TRBJ2-1; 9 bases line up with TRBD2. Germline V CDR1 and CDR2: LGHDT, YNNKEL (reference sequence). V gave up 6 bases and J gave up 7 bases; unmatched junction bases: 7. The CDR3 spans 14 residues. The chain's CDR3 is CASSLSGRPNEQFF. The DNA for the CDR3 is TGTGCCAGCAGTCTTAGCGGGAGACCTAATGAGCAGTTCTTC.